These 14 T cell receptor beta chains came from one sample sequenced in a study of T cell responses to AZD1222 COVID-19 vaccine. The repertoire was sequenced with immunoSEQ multiplex PCR; TCRdb's copy has only in-frame clones and lacks some. The profile covers some 31,000 clones, with 88% appearing a single time and around 15% taken by the ten largest. This material consisted of peripheral blood, taken 28 days after the second AZD1222 dose. These receptors were collected from an adult who received the AZD1222 COVID-19 vaccine.

This sequence joins TRBV7-6 and TRBJ2-6, with D unresolved. The CDR3 length is 15 residues. Germline lookup yields CDR1 SGHVS and CDR2 FNYEAQ. V lost 3 bases, J lost 1 base, and 7 bases lay in between. The CDR3 region is CASSFRGSGANVLTF. The CDR3 DNA reads as TGTGCCAGCAGCTTTCGAGGTTCTGGGGCCAACGTCCTGACTTTC.

This chain connects TRBV3-1 (or the pseudogene TRBV3-2) to TRBJ2-5; D possibly corresponds to TRBD2 (6 bases). The CDR3 loop spans 13 amino acids. V lost 6 bases to trimming and J lost 5 bases, with 13 bases between them. Germline V gives CDR1 LGHDT, CDR2 YNNKEL (reference sequence). CDR3 amino acids: CASSRRGGETQYF. Written as DNA, the CDR3 is TGTGCCAGCAGTCGCCGAGGAGGGGAGACCCAGTACTTC.

As to this clone: The germline gene is not matched at one end of the junction; a read error may be the cause. The CDR3 sequence is CASSPHRDVAEAFF. The CDR3 DNA follows: TGTGCCAGTTCACCACACAGGGATGTCGCTGAAGCTTTCTTT. The chain uses TRBV18 and TRBJ1-1; weak D call: TRBD1 (6 bases). This CDR3 spans 14 amino acids. CDR1 is KGHSH, CDR2 LQKENI, per germline.

The chain carries TRBV5-1 and TRBJ1-1; D remains unclear. Germline V gene sequence: CDR1 SGHRS, CDR2 YFSETQ. This CDR3 is built from 11 residues. V was cut by 7 bases and J by 5 bases, with 9 bases left in between. This chain's CDR3 is CASGSGTEAFF. DNA for the CDR3: TGCGCCAGCGGAAGCGGGACTGAAGCTTTCTTT. The full variable domain, completed using reference TRBV5-1 and TRBJ1-1, is KAGVTQTPRYLIKTRGQQVTLSCSPISGHRSVSWYQQTPGQGLQFLFEYFSETQRNKGNFPGRFSGRQFSNSRSEMNVSTLELGDSALYLCASGSGTEAFFGQGTRLTVV.

CDR3 amino acids: CVSSGRPSTDTQYF. The CDR3 coding sequence is TGCGTCTCTTCGGGCAGGCCTAGCACAGATACGCAGTATTTT. The gene calls are TRBV5-1 and TRBJ2-3; D call uncertain. The CDR3 consists of 14 residues. The V gene's germline CDR1 is SGHRS and CDR2 YFSETQ.

This sequence joins TRBV11-1 and TRBJ2-1, with TRBD1 identical over 8 bases. The germline CDR1 and CDR2 sequences are SGHAT and FQDESV (reference sequence). The junction had 5 bases not matched to a gene; V was cut back by 4 bases and J by 3 bases. The CDR3 is made up of 15 amino acids. The CDR3 here is CASSSGQANYNEQFF. As DNA, the CDR3 is TGTGCCAGCAGCTCGGGACAGGCGAACTACAATGAGCAGTTCTTC.

The chain uses TRBV29-1 and TRBJ1-1, with 7 bases identical to TRBD1. The CDR3 loop spans 13 amino acids. V was clipped by 6 bases and J by 1 base; unmatched bases: 5. In germline, CDR1 is SQVTM, CDR2 ANQGSEA. CDR3 in DNA: TGCAGCGTAGGACAGGACCCGAACACTGAAGCTTTCTTT. Protein product: CSVGQDPNTEAFF.

The V and J genes are TRBV21-1 and TRBJ2-7; the DNA was not compared with TRBD1, the D call given in the table. TRBV21-1 is a known pseudogene. CDR3 length equals 16 residues. The CDR3 loop reads CASSKSSETRPSVQYF. CDR3 nucleotide sequence: TGTGCCAGCAGCAAATCTTCCGAGACACGTCCGTCCGTGCAGTACTTC.

This clone was seen a handful of times. The chain carries TRBV18 and TRBJ1-6; D unclear. V lost 5 bases and J 5 bases, leaving 4 bases between the germline ends. From germline, CDR1 is KGHSH and CDR2 LQKENI. This CDR3 has 12 amino acids. The CDR3 region is CASSTNNSPLHF. The CDR3 nucleotides read TGTGCCAGCTCAACAAATAATTCACCCCTCCACTTT.

CDR3 amino acids: CASSPDSFGNTIYF. In nucleotides, the CDR3 is TGCGCCAGCAGCCCGGACAGCTTTGGAAACACCATATATTTT. The rearrangement links TRBV5-1 to TRBJ1-3, with a possible D match to TRBD1 (6 bases). CDR1 and CDR2 from the germline V gene are SGHRS and YFSETQ. With 4 bases removed from V and 3 bases from J, the gap between germline ends came to 11 bases. The CDR3 length is 14 residues.

V is TRBV4-1 and J is TRBJ2-1; D might be TRBD2 (5 bases). Germline CDR1 and CDR2: MGHRA and YSYEKL. This CDR3 is built from 17 residues. With 1 base removed from V and 0 bases from J, the gap between germline ends came to 13 bases. In DNA, the CDR3 is TGCGCCAGCAGCCAAGTAGAGGGAGTCGTCTCCTACAATGAGCAGTTCTTC. It encodes CASSQVEGVVSYNEQFF.

The chain couples TRBV5-8 to TRBJ1-2, with D unclear. V was shortened by 0 bases and J by 0 bases, with 6 bases between the two germline ends. Germline CDR1 reads SGHTS; CDR2 reads YDEGEE. The CDR3 has 14 residues. The CDR3 loop is CASSLAGTNYGYTF. In nucleotides, the CDR3 is TGTGCCAGCAGCTTGGCGGGAACTAACTATGGCTACACCTTC.

The chain recombines TRBV7-2 with TRBJ2-1; 8 nucleotides match TRBD2. CDR1 SGHTA and CDR2 FQGNSA come from the germline V gene. V was clipped by 3 bases and J by 6 bases; unmatched bases: 10. The CDR3 loop spans 16 amino acids. The CDR3 DNA reads TGTGCCAGCAGCTTGGCCCTCGGGACTAGGGGCAATGAGCAGTTCTTC. It codes for CASSLALGTRGNEQFF.

The chain links TRBV5-4 to TRBJ2-2; no firm D call. Trimming cost V 0 bases and J 8 bases, with 11 bases left between them. CDR1 is SGHNT, CDR2 YYREEE, per germline (reference sequence). The length of the CDR3 is 14 residues. CDR3 protein: CASSLDYGSGELFF. CDR3 coding DNA: TGTGCCAGCAGCTTGGATTATGGTTCAGGGGAGCTGTTTTTT.